This T cell receptor (beta chain) was found in a study of shared clonotypes between healthy human individuals. Naive CD8 cells lacked CD45RO and underwent positive selection for CCR7, leaving out terminally differentiated effector memory CD45RA+ cells. Each sample came from a Caucasian adult donor living in Nashville, Tennessee. Sequencing used immunoSEQ multiplex PCR; TCRdb keeps in-frame clones, though not all of them. Of about 580,000 clones listed, roughly 98% are singletons. The germline V gene has CDR1 SEHNR and CDR2 FQNEAQ (reference sequence). CDR3 size: 18 residues. V lost 4 bases to trimming and J lost 4 bases; unmatched junction nucleotides: 14.

The sample consisted of naive CD8+ T cells sorted from blood. The rearrangement links TRBV7-9 to TRBJ2-4, with 9 bases fitting TRBD1. This clonotype was sampled from a man aged 30 to 45 in good health. The CDR3 DNA follows: TGTGCCAGCAGCTCTACTACGTTACGGGGACAGGGAAAAAACATTCAGTACTTC. This gives the protein CASSSTTLRGQGKNIQYF.